The 28 T cell receptor beta chains in this list originate from one sample, sequenced in a study of cytomegalovirus exposure and HLA in healthy donors. Amplification used 60 Vbeta primers and 13 Jbeta primers. Measured with immunoSEQ multiplex PCR; TCRdb has only the in-frame clones, and not every one. The repertoire consists of approximately 70,000 clones, with around three quarters occurring once and the leading ten covering over 6%. Sequencing was carried out using PBMCs. Receptor source: a man aged 50-60 years in good health and CMV-seronegative.

The DNA of the CDR3 is TGTGCCTCTTTCGTTAGCGGGAGGAAAAACAATGAGCAGTTCTTC. Its translation is CASFVSGRKNNEQFF. The chain joins TRBV6-1 to TRBJ2-1, with 10 bases aligning to TRBD2. The CDR3 consists of 15 residues. Germline CDR1 is MNHNS and CDR2 is SASEGT. Unmatched junction bases numbered 12, after V lost 11 bases and J lost 5 bases.

The rearrangement links TRBV5-1 to TRBJ1-1; 7 bases line up with TRBD1. The junction had 9 bases not matched to a gene; V was cut back by 3 bases and J by 7 bases. Germline CDR1 reads SGHRS; CDR2 reads YFSETQ. The CDR3 is made up of 14 amino acids. In DNA, the CDR3 is TGCGCCAGCAGCTCCCCCGACAGGGACAATGAAGCTTTCTTT. Encoded protein: CASSSPDRDNEAFF.

The genes are TRBV11-2 and TRBJ2-7; D uncertain. The length of the CDR3 is 11 residues. The germline gives CDR1 SGHAT, CDR2 FQNNGV. Trimming left V 0 bases short and J 6 bases short, with 3 bases between. This chain's CDR3 is CASSLELEQYF. Written as DNA, the CDR3 is TGTGCCAGCAGCTTAGAACTCGAGCAGTACTTC. The full variable domain, its missing parts supplied by reference TRBV11-2 and TRBJ2-7, is EAGVAQSPRYKIIEKRQSVAFWCNPISGHATLYWYQQILGQGPKLLIQFQNNGVVDDSQLPKDRFSAERLKGVDSTLKIQPAKLEDSAVYLCASSLELEQYFGPGTRLTVT.

V is TRBV28 and J is TRBJ2-7, with 9 bases identical to TRBD1. The CDR3 has 14 amino acids. Germline V gene lookup returns CDR1 MDHEN and CDR2 SYDVKM. The junction had 9 bases not matched to a gene; V was cut back by 6 bases and J by 6 bases. Here the CDR3 DNA reads TGTGCCAGCAGCCTACAGGGGGCAGGGAGCGAGCAGTACTTC. Residues: CASSLQGAGSEQYF.

The chain couples TRBV18 to TRBJ2-1; 8 bases are a match to TRBD1. The germline V gene encodes CDR1 KGHSH and CDR2 LQKENI. V lost 1 base and J lost 0; bases outside the gene matches: 2. CDR3 length: 16 amino acids. The CDR3 sequence is CASSPRTGSSYNEQFF. The CDR3, as DNA: TGTGCCAGCTCACCACGGACAGGGTCCTCCTACAATGAGCAGTTCTTC.

The chain links TRBV7-2 to TRBJ2-5; TRBD2 agrees at 11 bases. Unmatched junction bases numbered 5, after V lost 4 bases and J lost 7 bases. The CDR3 loop spans 14 amino acids. Germline V gene sequence: CDR1 SGHTA, CDR2 FQGNSA. The CDR3 DNA is TGTGCCAGCAGCTCTACTAGCGGGGGTGGGACCCAGTACTTC. Translation: CASSSTSGGGTQYF.

This clone occurred a few times. This chain joins TRBV5-1 and TRBJ1-3; D perhaps matches TRBD1 (6 bases). In germline, CDR1 is SGHRS, CDR2 YFSETQ. V was cut by 0 bases and J by 0 bases, with 10 bases left in between. The CDR3 loop spans 16 amino acids. The CDR3 here is CASSLGTATSGNTIYF. CDR3 bases: TGCGCCAGCAGCTTGGGGACAGCAACCTCTGGAAACACCATATATTTT.

The J gene is TRBJ2-1, the V gene TRBV19; 10 bases are a match to TRBD1. The germline CDR1 and CDR2 sequences are LNHDA and SQIVND (reference sequence). Germline trimming cut 5 bases from V and 8 bases from J; bases unmatched to any gene: 12. The CDR3 totals 16 residues. The CDR3 protein is CASSVVGQGINYEQFF. The CDR3, as DNA: TGTGCCAGTAGTGTCGTGGGACAGGGGATAAACTATGAGCAGTTCTTC.

This clone was seen a few times. This chain uses TRBV2 with TRBJ2-3; D call uncertain. Trimming removed 3 bases from V and 6 bases from J, with 13 bases in between. Germline V gene sequence: CDR1 SNHLY, CDR2 FYNNEI. The CDR3 sequence is 14 residues long. The CDR3 sequence: CASSDPRSADTQYF. CDR3 nucleotide sequence: TGTGCCAGCAGTGATCCGAGGAGCGCTGATACGCAGTATTTT.

The CDR3 loop is CASSPMTGGGTDTQYF. The CDR3 bases are TGTGCCAGCAGCCCCATGACAGGGGGAGGGACAGATACGCAGTATTTT. The V and J genes are TRBV5-4 and TRBJ2-3; TRBD1 aligns across 9 bases. Germline CDR1 is SGHNT and CDR2 is YYREEE (reference sequence). The length of the CDR3 is 16 residues. V dropped 4 bases and J dropped 3; count of bases not matched to a gene: 9.

This chain links TRBV5-1 with TRBJ2-1; tentative D call: TRBD2 (6 bases). The germline gives CDR1 SGHRS, CDR2 YFSETQ. Trimming stripped 2 bases from V and 6 bases from J, with 9 bases between. The CDR3 spans 13 residues. This CDR3 reads CASSFGGTNEQFF. For the CDR3, the DNA is TGCGCCAGCAGCTTCGGAGGGACCAATGAGCAGTTCTTC.

This chain joins TRBV29-1 and TRBJ2-1, with D perhaps matching TRBD2 (6 bases). CDR3 size: 14 residues. Germline V CDR1 and CDR2: SQVTM, ANQGSEA. Trimming pared 7 bases from V and 4 bases from J, leaving 17 bases between. The CDR3 DNA reads TGCAGCGCACCGCGGAGCGGGCTTTACAATGAGCAGTTCTTC. Amino acid sequence: CSAPRSGLYNEQFF.

This clone showed up just once. The chain recombines TRBV9 with TRBJ1-2; D unclear. The CDR3 sequence is 12 residues long. V shed 5 bases and J shed 0 bases, with 5 bases lying between them. The V gene's germline CDR1 is SGDLS and CDR2 YYNGEE. Here the CDR3 reads CASRLANYGYTF. CDR3 nucleotide sequence: TGTGCCAGCAGATTAGCTAACTATGGCTACACCTTC.

This chain links TRBV2 with TRBJ2-5; D is perhaps TRBD2 (6 bases). Germline V gene data show CDR1 as SNHLY and CDR2 as FYNNEI. The CDR3 is 12 residues long. The V end was cut by 10 bases, the J end by 0 bases, with 9 bases between. CDR3 in amino acids: CATKRDQETQYF. CDR3 DNA sequence: TGTGCCACCAAGCGGGACCAAGAGACCCAGTACTTC.

The chain employs TRBV28 and TRBJ1-4, with a possible D match to TRBD1 (6 bases). The germline gives CDR1 MDHEN, CDR2 SYDVKM. V gave up 0 bases and J gave up 8 bases, with 13 bases separating them. The CDR3 sequence is 15 residues long. This chain's CDR3 is CASSLWAGAGEKLFF. The CDR3 DNA reads TGTGCCAGCAGTTTATGGGCAGGGGCTGGAGAAAAACTGTTTTTT.

The gene calls are TRBV10-3 and TRBJ2-7, with TRBD1 matching 8 bases. The V and J ends lost 6 bases and 8 bases, in that order; junction bases with no gene match: 6. The germline V gene encodes CDR1 ENHRY and CDR2 SYGVKD. The CDR3 runs 12 residues. The CDR3 nucleotides are TGTGCCATCAGGGGACAGGAGGAGAAGCAGTACTTC. Protein sequence: CAIRGQEEKQYF.

The chain's CDR3 is CAISFDSSNQPQHF. CDR3 sequence (DNA): TGTGCCATCAGCTTTGACAGTAGCAATCAGCCCCAGCATTTT. The V call is TRBV10-3, the J call TRBJ1-5, with D perhaps TRBD1 (5 bases). The ends were cut back, 6 bases at V and 0 bases at J, with 9 bases in the middle. This CDR3 has 14 residues. CDR1 is ENHRY, CDR2 SYGVKD, per germline.

The chain joins TRBV18 to TRBJ1-6, with D maybe TRBD1 (6 bases). Germline lookup yields CDR1 KGHSH and CDR2 LQKENI. The CDR3 totals 15 residues. V was trimmed by 6 bases and J by 10 bases, leaving 19 bases between them. CDR3 in amino acids: CASSPQLQGNSPLHF. The CDR3, as DNA: TGTGCCAGCTCCCCCCAATTACAGGGTAACTCACCCCTCCACTTT.

V and J are TRBV6-5 and TRBJ1-1; the D gene is possibly TRBD1 (6 bases). Germline loops: CDR1 MNHEY, CDR2 SVGAGI. The CDR3 loop spans 12 amino acids. The germline V and J ends were trimmed by 4 bases and 5 bases, with 8 bases remaining between them. As DNA, the CDR3 is TGTGCCAGCAGTTTCGGACAGACTGAAGCTTTCTTT. This encodes CASSFGQTEAFF.

V usage is TRBV2 and J usage is TRBJ2-1; possible D gene TRBD2, 6 bases. Per germline, CDR1 SNHLY and CDR2 FYNNEI. V dropped 6 bases and J dropped 4 bases, with 19 bases sitting between them. The CDR3 has 16 residues. This CDR3 reads CASRTPSGGIYNEQFF. DNA of the CDR3: TGTGCCAGCAGGACCCCCTCTGGCGGGATATACAATGAGCAGTTCTTC.

This chain joins TRBV18 and TRBJ1-5, with a weak D call TRBD1 (6 bases). The CDR3 is 15 amino acids. Germline CDR1 reads KGHSH; CDR2 reads LQKENI. Trimming pared 3 bases from V and 2 bases from J, leaving 11 bases between. The CDR3 nucleotides are TGTGCCAGCTCACCGGGGGCAGGCGGCAATCAGCCCCAGCATTTT. Translating gives CASSPGAGGNQPQHF.

V and J are TRBV18 and TRBJ2-5; TRBD1 matches at 7 bases. The J segment lost 2 bases and the V segment lost 2 bases, leaving 5 bases of the junction unmatched. The CDR3 contains 15 residues. CDR1 is KGHSH, CDR2 LQKENI, per germline. CDR3: CASSPRGQLQETQYF. The CDR3 nucleotides are TGTGCCAGCTCACCAAGGGGACAGTTACAAGAGACCCAGTACTTC.

The J gene is TRBJ2-2, the V gene TRBV7-8; 13 bases match TRBD2. Germline V lookup: CDR1 SGHVS, CDR2 FQNEAQ. The V segment lost 2 bases and the J segment 1 base; nucleotides outside the gene matches: 7. This CDR3 comprises 19 residues. This CDR3 is CASSLQRLAGGLNTGELFF. As DNA, the CDR3 is TGTGCCAGCAGCTTACAAAGACTAGCGGGGGGCCTGAACACCGGGGAGCTGTTTTTT. The variable domain in full, with the rest retrieved from reference TRBV7-8 and TRBJ2-2, is GAGVSQSPRYKVAKRGQDVALRCDPISGHVSLFWYQQALGQGPEFLTYFQNEAQLDKSGLPSDRFFAERPEGSVSTLKIQRTQQEDSAVYLCASSLQRLAGGLNTGELFFGEGSRLTVL.

The table lists this clone with a count of one. CDR3 sequence: CATSRDKRQGGEQFF. The CDR3 DNA follows: TGTGCCACCAGCAGAGATAAGCGACAGGGGGGTGAGCAGTTCTTC. The genes are TRBV15 and TRBJ2-1, with TRBD1 matching 9 bases. The junction had 6 bases not matched to a gene; V was cut back by 0 bases and J by 9 bases. This CDR3 comprises 15 residues. Germline CDR1 reads LNHNV; CDR2 reads YYDKDF (reference sequence).

The V gene is TRBV7-9, the J gene TRBJ2-7; D uncertain. The germline V and J ends were trimmed by 5 bases and 0 bases, with 14 bases remaining between them. The CDR3 is 15 residues long. CDR1 is SEHNR and CDR2 is FQNEAQ in the germline V gene (reference sequence). The CDR3 is CASSRGGQSSYEQYF. The CDR3 nucleotides read TGTGCCAGCAGCCGTGGCGGTCAAAGCTCCTACGAGCAGTACTTC.

The rearrangement links TRBV12-5 to TRBJ2-7; possibly TRBD2 for D (6 bases). V was cut by 9 bases and J by 8 bases, with 14 bases left in between. The CDR3 runs to 11 residues. Germline-derived CDR1 and CDR2 are LGHNT and FRNRAP. The CDR3 sequence: CASSGPIQQYF. CDR3 coding DNA: TGTGCTAGCAGCGGGCCGATCCAGCAGTACTTC.

The chain joins TRBV5-1 to TRBJ1-1; D gene ambiguous. V gave up 0 bases and J gave up 2 bases, with 8 bases separating them. The CDR3 sequence is 14 residues long. CDR1 SGHRS and CDR2 YFSETQ come from the germline V gene. In DNA form, the CDR3 reads TGCGCCAGCAGCTTGGTTGCAGTCAACACTGAAGCTTTCTTT. This translates into CASSLVAVNTEAFF.

V and J are TRBV14 and TRBJ2-3; the match to TRBD1 covers 10 bases. Germline CDR1 reads SGHDN; CDR2 reads FVKESK. Trimming at V came to 3 bases and at J to 5 bases, leaving 11 bases not matched to a gene. The CDR3 length is 17 residues. The CDR3 DNA sequence: TGTGCCAGCAGCCAGCCAGTGACAGGGGGCCGCCAAGATACGCAGTATTTT. Protein product: CASSQPVTGGRQDTQYF.